Shown below are 9 T cell receptor beta chains from a single sample sequenced in a study of cytomegalovirus exposure and HLA in healthy donors. The PCR made use of 60 Vbeta and 13 Jbeta primers. Assay used: immunoSEQ multiplex PCR; TCRdb lists only in-frame clones, some missing. The sample shows tens of thousands of clones, approximately 71% of them seen only once. Sequencing input: PBMCs. Receptors originate from a man in his forties in good health and CMV-seronegative.

The chain couples TRBV11-2 to TRBJ1-2; D ambiguous. Trimming shortened V by 1 base and J by 3 bases, and 9 bases separated the two germline ends. The CDR3 is made up of 14 amino acids. Looked up from germline, CDR1 is SGHAT and CDR2 is FQNNGV. The CDR3: CASSLAAGYYGYTF. CDR3 nucleotides: TGTGCCAGCAGCTTAGCAGCGGGATACTATGGCTACACCTTC.

A few counts support this clone. The chain employs TRBV7-9 and TRBJ1-3; D unclear. V shed 2 bases and J shed 0 bases, with 5 bases lying between them. CDR3 length: 14 amino acids. Germline V gives CDR1 SEHNR, CDR2 FQNEAQ (reference sequence). CDR3 bases: TGTGCCAGCAGCTTATCAGACTCTGGAAACACCATATATTTT. Translation gives CASSLSDSGNTIYF.

The chain employs TRBV30 and TRBJ1-2, with D unresolved. This CDR3 is built from 12 residues. Germline V gives CDR1 GTSNPN, CDR2 SVGIG (reference sequence). Trimming stripped 4 bases from V and 2 bases from J, with 8 bases between. The CDR3 sequence is CAWTYTNYGYTF. The CDR3 DNA reads as TGTGCCTGGACTTACACCAACTATGGCTACACCTTC.

The J gene is TRBJ1-4, the V gene TRBV11-2, with D tentatively TRBD1 (6 bases). Trimming pared 3 bases from V and 7 bases from J, leaving 12 bases between. The CDR3 loop spans 14 amino acids. Germline-derived CDR1 and CDR2 are SGHAT and FQNNGV. The CDR3 DNA sequence: TGTGCCAGCAGCTTCGACAGGTTGGGTGAAAAACTGTTTTTT. It yields the protein CASSFDRLGEKLFF.

The chain links TRBV25-1 to TRBJ2-4; 13 nucleotides agree with TRBD2. Germline loops: CDR1 MGHDK, CDR2 SYGVNS. CDR3 size: 15 residues. The V segment lost 3 bases and the J segment 8 bases; nucleotides outside the gene matches: 4. The CDR3 coding sequence is TGTGCCAGCAGTGACCGGACTAGCGGGAGACACATTCAGTACTTC. Translation gives CASSDRTSGRHIQYF.

A few counts support this clone. The genes are TRBV4-1 and TRBJ2-1, with a weak D call TRBD1 (6 bases). Germline lookup yields CDR1 MGHRA and CDR2 YSYEKL. V gave up 4 bases and J gave up 10 bases, with 23 bases separating them. This CDR3 spans 16 amino acids. CDR3 sequence (DNA): TGCGCCAGCAGCCCCCTGCGATTAATCCAGGGGCAAGAGCAGTTCTTC. This sequence encodes CASSPLRLIQGQEQFF.

The rearrangement joins TRBV5-1 to TRBJ2-5, with D tentatively TRBD1 (6 bases). Germline loops: CDR1 SGHRS, CDR2 YFSETQ. The CDR3 totals 11 residues. V gave up 7 bases and J gave up 2 bases, with 6 bases separating them. The CDR3 protein is CASGQQETQYF. The CDR3 DNA reads as TGCGCCAGCGGACAGCAAGAGACCCAGTACTTC. The variable domain in full, with the rest retrieved from reference TRBV5-1 and TRBJ2-5, is KAGVTQTPRYLIKTRGQQVTLSCSPISGHRSVSWYQQTPGQGLQFLFEYFSETQRNKGNFPGRFSGRQFSNSRSEMNVSTLELGDSALYLCASGQQETQYFGPGTRLLVL.

The chain employs TRBV9 and TRBJ2-7, with 11 positions matching TRBD2. Germline loops: CDR1 SGDLS, CDR2 YYNGEE. Germline trimming cut 2 bases from V and 1 base from J; bases unmatched to any gene: 2. This CDR3 has 15 residues. CDR3 bases: TGTGCCAGCAGCGTGGCTAGCGGGGGGTCCTACGAGCAGTACTTC. Amino acids: CASSVASGGSYEQYF.

V and J are TRBV29-1 and TRBJ2-5; D is perhaps TRBD1 (6 bases). This CDR3 comprises 13 residues. Trimming pared 7 bases from V and 9 bases from J, leaving 21 bases between. The germline CDR1 and CDR2 sequences are SQVTM and ANQGSEA. CDR3 loop: CSAEGVGQQAQYF. The CDR3 DNA reads TGCAGCGCTGAGGGGGTGGGACAACAGGCCCAGTACTTC.